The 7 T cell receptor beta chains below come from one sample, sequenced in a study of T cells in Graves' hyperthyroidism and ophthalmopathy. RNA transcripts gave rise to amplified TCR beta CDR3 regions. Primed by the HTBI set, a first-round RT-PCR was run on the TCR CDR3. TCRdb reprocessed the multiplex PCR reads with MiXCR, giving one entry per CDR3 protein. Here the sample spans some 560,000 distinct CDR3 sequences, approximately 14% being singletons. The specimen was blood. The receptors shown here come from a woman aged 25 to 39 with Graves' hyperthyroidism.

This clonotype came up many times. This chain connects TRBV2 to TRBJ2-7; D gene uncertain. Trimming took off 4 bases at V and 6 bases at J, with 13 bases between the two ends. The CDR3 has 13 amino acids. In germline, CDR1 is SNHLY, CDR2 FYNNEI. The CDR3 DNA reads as TGTGCCAGCAGTGCGATCGCAGCGCCCGAGCAGTACTTC. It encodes CASSAIAAPEQYF.

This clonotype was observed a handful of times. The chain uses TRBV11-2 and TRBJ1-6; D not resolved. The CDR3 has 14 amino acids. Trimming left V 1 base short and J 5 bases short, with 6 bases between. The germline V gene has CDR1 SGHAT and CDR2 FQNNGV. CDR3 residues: CASSLGANNSPLHF. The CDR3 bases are TGTGCCAGCAGCTTAGGGGCAAATAATTCACCCCTCCACTTT.

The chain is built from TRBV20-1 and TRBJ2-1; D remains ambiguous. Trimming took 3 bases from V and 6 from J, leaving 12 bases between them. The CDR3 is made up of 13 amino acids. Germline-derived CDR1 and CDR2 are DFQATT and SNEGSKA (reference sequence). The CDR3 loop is CSASVGWFNEQFF. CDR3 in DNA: TGCAGTGCTAGTGTAGGGTGGTTCAATGAGCAGTTCTTC.

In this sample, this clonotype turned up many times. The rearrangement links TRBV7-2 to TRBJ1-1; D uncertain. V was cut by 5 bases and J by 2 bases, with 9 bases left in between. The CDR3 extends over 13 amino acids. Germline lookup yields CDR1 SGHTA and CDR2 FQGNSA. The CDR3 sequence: CASSIDFNTEAFF. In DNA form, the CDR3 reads TGTGCCAGCAGCATAGATTTCAACACTGAAGCTTTCTTT.

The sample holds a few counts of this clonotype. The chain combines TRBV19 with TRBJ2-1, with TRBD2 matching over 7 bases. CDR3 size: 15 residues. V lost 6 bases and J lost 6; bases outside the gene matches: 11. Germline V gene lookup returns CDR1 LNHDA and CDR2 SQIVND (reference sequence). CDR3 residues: CASREGDYPSNEQFF. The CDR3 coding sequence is TGTGCCAGTAGAGAAGGGGACTACCCAAGCAATGAGCAGTTCTTC.

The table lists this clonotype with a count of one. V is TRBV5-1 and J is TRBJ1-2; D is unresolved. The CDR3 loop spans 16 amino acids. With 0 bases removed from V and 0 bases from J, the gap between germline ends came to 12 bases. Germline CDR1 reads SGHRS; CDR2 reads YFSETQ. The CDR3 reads CASSLDPGWANYGYTF. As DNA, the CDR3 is TGCGCCAGCAGCTTGGATCCGGGCTGGGCTAACTATGGCTACACCTTC.

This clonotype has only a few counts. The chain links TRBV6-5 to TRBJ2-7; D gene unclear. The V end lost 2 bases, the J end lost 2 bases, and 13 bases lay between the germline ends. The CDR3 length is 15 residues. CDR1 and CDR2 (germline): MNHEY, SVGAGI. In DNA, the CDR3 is TGTGCCAGCAGTTACCTAACGGGTGTACCCTACGAGCAGTACTTC. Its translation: CASSYLTGVPYEQYF.